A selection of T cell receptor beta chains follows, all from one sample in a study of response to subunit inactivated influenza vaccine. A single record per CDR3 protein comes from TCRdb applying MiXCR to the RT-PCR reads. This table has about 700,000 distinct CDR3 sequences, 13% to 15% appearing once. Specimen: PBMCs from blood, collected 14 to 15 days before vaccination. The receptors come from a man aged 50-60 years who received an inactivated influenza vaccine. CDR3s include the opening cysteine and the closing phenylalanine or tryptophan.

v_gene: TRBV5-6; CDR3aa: CASTLEKWSDEQFF
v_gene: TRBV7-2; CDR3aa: CASRNLAGVNNEQFF
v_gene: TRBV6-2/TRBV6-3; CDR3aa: CASSYPTGGARGTQYF
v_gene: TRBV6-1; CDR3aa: CASRTQISGNTIYF
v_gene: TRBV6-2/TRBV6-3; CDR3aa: CASSSMTGEYEQYF
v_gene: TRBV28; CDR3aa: CASTLLSRGQETQYF
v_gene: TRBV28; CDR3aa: CASTTAARYEQYF
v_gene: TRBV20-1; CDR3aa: CSAASLGGYQETQYF
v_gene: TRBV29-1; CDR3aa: CSVERPPGSGSTDTQYF
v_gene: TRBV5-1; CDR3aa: CASSLAYTSSYNEQFF
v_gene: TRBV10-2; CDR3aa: CASSAPIGTRVRGSYNEQFF
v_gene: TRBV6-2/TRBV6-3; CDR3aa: CASKRQGFYEQYF
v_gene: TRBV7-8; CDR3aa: CASSPGEFTGELFF
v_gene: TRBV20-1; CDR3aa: CSAFQSSGAGELFF
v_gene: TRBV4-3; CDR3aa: CASSRRPQETQYF
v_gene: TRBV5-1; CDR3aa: CASSLEGLGGTQYF
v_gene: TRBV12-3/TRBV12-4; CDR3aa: CASSLSLAGGYEQFF
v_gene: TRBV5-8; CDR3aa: CASSFNWGGGEKLFF
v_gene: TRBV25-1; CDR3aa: CASMGQGNTEAFF
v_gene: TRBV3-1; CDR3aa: CASSQHSIVSSYEQYF
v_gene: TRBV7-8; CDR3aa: CASSLDRGAYNEQFF
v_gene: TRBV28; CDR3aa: CASSPTEAGVYNEQFF
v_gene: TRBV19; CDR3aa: CASTLGQNNQPQHF
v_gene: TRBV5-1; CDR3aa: CASSSSDGLAGYEQYF
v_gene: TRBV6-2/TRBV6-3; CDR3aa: CASRQSGTGGVKWDGYTF
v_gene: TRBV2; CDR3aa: CATEPGGQGTETQYF
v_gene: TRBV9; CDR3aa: CASSPRWEANSPLHF
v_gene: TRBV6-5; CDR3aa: CASREGVFKETQYF
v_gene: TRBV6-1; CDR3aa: CASRADGYSGNTIYF
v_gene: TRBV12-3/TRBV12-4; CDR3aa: CASSSPGGRETQYF
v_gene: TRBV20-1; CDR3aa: CSARDLRARSSYEQYF
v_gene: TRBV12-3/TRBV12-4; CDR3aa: CASSPQRTTHNEQFF
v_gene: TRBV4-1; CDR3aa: CASSQDRRAGANVLTF
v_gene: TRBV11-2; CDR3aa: CASSLVGTGEQYF
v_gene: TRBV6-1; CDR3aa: CASTHGPANEKLFF
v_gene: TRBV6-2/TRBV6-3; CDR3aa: CASSYPAVVGGNTEAFF
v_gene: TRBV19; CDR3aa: CASSIGPGRSYEQYF
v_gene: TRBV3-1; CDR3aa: CASSQGTTRGGYTF
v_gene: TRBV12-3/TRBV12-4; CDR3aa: CASSDRALIGEDYGYTF
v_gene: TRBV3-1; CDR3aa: CASSLNRPWDTEAFF
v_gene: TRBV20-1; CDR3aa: CSANRGTSGANVLTF
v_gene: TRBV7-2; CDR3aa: CASSVVIRQGRYGYTF
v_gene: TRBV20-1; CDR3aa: CSTPGGSNTGELFF
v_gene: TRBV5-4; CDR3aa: CASSLELFSRTYNEQFF
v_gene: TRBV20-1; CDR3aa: CSARPREVGELFF
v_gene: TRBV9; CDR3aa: CASSVAGQGLNEQFF
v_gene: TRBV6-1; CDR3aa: CASSVFRDSNQPQHF
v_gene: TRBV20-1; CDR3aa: CSAQTGGNQPQHF
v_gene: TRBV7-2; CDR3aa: CASSLERTTTYEQYF
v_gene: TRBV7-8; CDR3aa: CASSLVWATEAFF